The present T cell receptor beta chain was sequenced within a study of cytomegalovirus exposure and HLA in healthy donors. The wider study: The early release's HLA-typed donors yielded 65 million to 85 million unique TCRs.

Overall study results and limits: Later on, an analysis showed TCR association rates differing by HLA locus, with DRB1 the most and HLA-C the fewest.

Researchers ran the PCR with 60 Vbeta and 13 Jbeta primers. Only in-frame clones appear in the TCRdb table, and some are missing; sequencing was by immunoSEQ multiplex PCR. This table holds about 59,000 clones, about 80% found once. Per germline, CDR1 MRHNA and CDR2 SNTAGT. V shed 5 bases and J 8 bases; nucleotides not matched to a gene: 6. This CDR3 is built from 14 residues. This clone came up once. Its specificity is unknown. This receptor was taken from a human donor in good health. The genes are TRBV6-4 and TRBJ1-2, with 12 bases lining up with TRBD1. Sequencing input: PBMCs. CDR3 loop: CASSSGTGGSGYTF. The CDR3 DNA follows: TGTGCCAGCAGTTCCGGGACAGGGGGCTCAGGCTACACCTTC.